This T cell receptor (beta chain) was retrieved from a study of healthy donors' naive CD4 and CD8 T cells. Whole-study context: Donors came from three age groups: 20-25, 40-50 and 60-70 years. General study findings and limits: Positive CDR3 charge linked to CD4+ cells, negative to CD8+ cells. Roughly 13% of CD4/CD8 propensity variance appeared explained by V, J and CDR3 charge.

CD4+CD8-CD45RO-CD45RA+ cells were naive CD4+; CD8+CD4-CD45RA+CD27bright cells were naive CD8+. A linear amplification protocol produced the TCR libraries from 400 to 550 ng of total RNA. MiXCR, run by TCRdb on the reads, gives a single entry per CDR3 protein. Of 180,000 or so distinct CDR3 sequences in the sample, nearly 75% were seen once. Regarding this clonotype: The antigen remains unidentified.

Germline-derived CDR1 and CDR2 are SQVTM and ANQGSEA. This CDR3 region has 16 residues. Losses at the gene ends were 5 bases for V and 1 base for J; bases not matched to a gene: 12. The receptor comes from a pool of human donors in good health; the sample pools cells from several healthy donors. The specimen sequenced was naive CD4+ and CD8+ T cells sorted from blood, pooled from several donors. V is TRBV29-1 and J is TRBJ2-3; 7 nucleotides line up with TRBD1. The CDR3, as DNA: TGCAGCGTTAACGAGGGGAGACAGGGAGGCACAGATACGCAGTATTTT. Translated, it gives CSVNEGRQGGTDTQYF.